These T cell receptor beta chains were read from a single sample in a study of molecular identifiers for immune sequencing clone quantification. MiXCR, run by TCRdb on the PCR reads, gives a single entry per CDR3 protein. This sample has some 650,000 distinct CDR3 sequences, with approximately 20% found just once. What was sequenced was naive CD8+ T cells from blood, with Jurkat cell RNA spiked in. All receptors come from a human donor in good health. Some libraries in this study had Jurkat cell RNA spiked in. Both conserved end residues are part of each CDR3. Fields, in order: clone size, D gene, V gene, J gene, CDR3 length, CDR3 DNA, CDR3 protein. The D gene is left open where the match is weak. Clone size appears in some rows only: once, few, many, or a class for an expanded clone.

.	TRBD2	TRBV20-1	TRBJ2-1	15	TGCAGTGCTACGACCCTAGCGGGGGTCTACAATGAGCAGTTCTTC	CSATTLAGVYNEQFF
.	.	TRBV9	TRBJ2-1	15	TGTGCCAGCAGCGTAGAGGGGGGGCGGATCAATGAGCAGTTCTTC	CASSVEGGRINEQFF
.	.	TRBV11-2	TRBJ2-7	14	TGTGCCAGCAGCTCGGACTTACGCTCCTACGAGCAGTACTTC	CASSSDLRSYEQYF
.	TRBD1	TRBV12-5	TRBJ2-7	15	TGTGCTAGTGGTTTGGAGACAGGGTGGGCCTACGAGCAGTACTTC	CASGLETGWAYEQYF
many	.	TRBV19	TRBJ1-2	12	TGTGCCAGTAGTATATCTCTTGGTGGCTACACCTTC	CASSISLGGYTF
few	.	TRBV23-1	TRBJ1-2	18	TGCGCCAGCAGTCAATCCGCGCCATCGACAGGCGCTAACTATGGCTACACCTTC	CASSQSAPSTGANYGYTF
few	TRBD2	TRBV20-1	TRBJ2-7	16	TGCAGTGCTAGAGATTTGGTCCGGCTAGCGGCCTACGAGCAGTACTTC	CSARDLVRLAAYEQYF
many	.	TRBV4-3	TRBJ1-5	16	TGCGCCAGCAGCCAAGATGTAGCAGGGGTTAATCAGCCCCAGCATTTT	CASSQDVAGVNQPQHF
many	.	TRBV28	TRBJ2-7	12	TGTGCCAGCAGTCATCAGGGCTACGAGCAGTACTTC	CASSHQGYEQYF
few	.	TRBV19	TRBJ2-1	15	TGTGCCAGTAGTATGGGTATCGAATTTTATAGTGAGCAGTTCTTC	CASSMGIEFYSEQFF
many	.	TRBV28	TRBJ2-6	15	TGTGCCAGCACGAAAGGGGGTTCTGGGGCCAACGTCCTGACTTTC	CASTKGGSGANVLTF
many	.	TRBV5-6	TRBJ1-1	12	TGTGCCAGCAGCGCCGCAGGGGCGGAAGCTTTCTTT	CASSAAGAEAFF
.	.	TRBV27	TRBJ2-2	15	TGTGCCAGCAGCGAGCTAGCGACGAACACCGGGGAGCTGTTTTTT	CASSELATNTGELFF
many	.	TRBV6-6	TRBJ2-7	14	TGTGCCAGCAGTGCCGGGACTTATCCTATCGAGCAGTACTTC	CASSAGTYPIEQYF
.	.	TRBV28	TRBJ2-2	14	TGTGCCAGCAGTTTACCAATGAACACCGGGGAGCTGTTTTTT	CASSLPMNTGELFF
many	TRBD2	TRBV28	TRBJ2-5	16	TGTGCCAGCAGTTCCCCGGGACTAGCGGGCCTCGGGGCCCAGTACTTC	CASSSPGLAGLGAQYF
.	.	TRBV12-3/TRBV12-4	TRBJ1-1	16	TGTGCCAGCAGTTTTAGAATATCGGTTTCGGCTTTTGAAGCTTTCTTT	CASSFRISVSAFEAFF
few	TRBD1	TRBV29-1	TRBJ2-1	14	TGCAGCGCCCTTGGACAGGGGGCGGACGATGAGCAGTTCTTC	CSALGQGADDEQFF
many	.	TRBV7-2	TRBJ2-7	13	TGTGCCAGCAGCTTATGGGGGAGCTACGAGCAGTACTTC	CASSLWGSYEQYF
few	TRBD1	TRBV11-2	TRBJ1-1	15	TGTGCCAGCAGCTTAGTGGCAGGGGGGAGCACTGAAGCTTTCTTT	CASSLVAGGSTEAFF
many	.	TRBV6-5	TRBJ2-1	13	TGTGCCAGCACCCACCCAAGGAGCAATGAGCAGTTCTTC	CASTHPRSNEQFF
few	TRBD1	TRBV27	TRBJ2-5	14	TGTGCCAGCAGTCCCGTTGACAGGGGAGAGACCCAGTACTTC	CASSPVDRGETQYF
.	TRBD2	TRBV19	TRBJ2-1	15	TGTGCCAGTAGTACTAGCGGGGGGGCGTACAATGAGCAGTTCTTC	CASSTSGGAYNEQFF
many	.	TRBV2	TRBJ1-1	13	TGTGCCAGCGTGGACGGATTGAACACTGAAGCTTTCTTT	CASVDGLNTEAFF
many	TRBD1	TRBV10-3	TRBJ2-7	16	TGTGCCATCAGTGAGTCGGGACAGGGGATTTCCCACGAGCAGTACTTC	CAISESGQGISHEQYF
.	.	TRBV27	TRBJ2-5	12	TGTGCCAGCAACAGTTTATGGGGGACCCAGTACTTC	CASNSLWGTQYF
.	TRBD1	TRBV5-6	TRBJ2-1	15	TGTGCCAGCAACTTCCGGGACAGGGGGCTGAATGAGCAGTTCTTC	CASNFRDRGLNEQFF
few	.	TRBV7-9	TRBJ2-7	14	TGTGCCAGCAGCCCCACCCAGACAGGCCACGAGCAGTACTTC	CASSPTQTGHEQYF
few	.	TRBV7-9	TRBJ1-1	14	TGTGCCAGCAGCCGCCCGGGGGCTCCCACTGAAGCTTTCTTT	CASSRPGAPTEAFF
many	.	TRBV29-1	TRBJ2-3	13	TGCAGCGTTGAGGGGGAGCACACAGATACGCAGTATTTT	CSVEGEHTDTQYF
many	TRBD2	TRBV7-9	TRBJ2-3	16	TGTGCCAGCAGCCGAGCGGGAGGGCCGGGGACAGATACGCAGTATTTT	CASSRAGGPGTDTQYF
many	.	TRBV30	TRBJ1-1	12	TGTGCCTGGAGGAGGGGGAACGTTGAAGCTTTCTTT	CAWRRGNVEAFF
many	TRBD2	TRBV9	TRBJ2-3	16	TGTGCCAGCAGCCCCCCCCTAGCGGACATCACAGATACGCAGTATTTT	CASSPPLADITDTQYF
many	.	TRBV6-6	TRBJ1-1	14	TGTGCCAGCAGTTATATCCACTCGGACACTGAAGCTTTCTTT	CASSYIHSDTEAFF
few	.	TRBV19	TRBJ2-7	12	TGTGCCAGTAGTTTTCCCGGGAACGAGCAGTACTTC	CASSFPGNEQYF
many	.	TRBV5-1	TRBJ2-7	13	TGTGCCAGCAGTCCGGGACGGTCCTACGAGCAGTACTTC	CASSPGRSYEQYF